This T cell receptor (beta chain) was captured by sequencing in a study of CD8+ T cells in alopecia areata. The length of the CDR3 is 13 residues. The germline CDR1 and CDR2 sequences are MGHDK and SYGVNS. With 4 bases removed from V and 15 bases from J, the gap between germline ends came to 18 bases. This clone was seen a single time. cDNA serving as the sequencing template came from extracted, reverse transcribed RNA. Method: immunoSEQ multiplex PCR; TCRdb's copy keeps in-frame clones and lacks some. This sample has under 200,000 clones; roughly 65% occur once, and the top ten carry 0.75% to 0.95%. Treatment in this sample: oral pan-JAK inhibitor, 5-10 mg twice daily.

V and J are TRBV25-1 and TRBJ1-4; the D is unclear. Here the sequenced sample was CD4+ T cells sorted from blood, taken at week 4, from a patient treated with tofacitinib. The receptor comes from a human donor with alopecia areata. CDR3 region: CASSGSPPRRVFF. CDR3 coding DNA: TGTGCCAGCAGTGGATCCCCCCCAAGAAGGGTGTTTTTT.